A selection of T cell receptor beta chains follows, all from one sample in a study of shared clonotypes between healthy human individuals. The repertoire was sequenced with immunoSEQ multiplex PCR; TCRdb's copy has only in-frame clones and lacks some. There are over 2 million clones in the sample; around 96% occur only once, and around 1.1% lies in the top ten. The sample consisted of naive CD8+ T cells sorted from blood. These receptors originate from a man younger than 35 in good health. CDR3s include the opening cysteine and the closing phenylalanine or tryptophan. The order of the fields is V gene, D gene, J gene, clone size, CDR3 protein, CDR3 DNA. A D gene is named only where the DNA matches it firmly. Size is stated for part of the rows, as once, few or many counts, or as a class when the clone is expanded.

v_gene: TRBV6-4
d_gene: TRBD1
j_gene: TRBJ1-1
abundance: .
CDR3aa: CASSDGTGFEAFF
CDR3nt: TGTGCCAGCAGTGACGGGACAGGGTTTGAAGCTTTCTTT

v_gene: TRBV14
d_gene: .
j_gene: TRBJ2-3
abundance: .
CDR3aa: CASSQIHGSTDTQYF
CDR3nt: TGTGCCAGCAGCCAGATCCATGGGAGCACAGATACGCAGTATTTT

v_gene: TRBV27
d_gene: TRBD2
j_gene: TRBJ2-7
abundance: .
CDR3aa: CASSLSGGSLGEQYF
CDR3nt: TGTGCCAGCAGTTTATCAGGCGGGAGTCTAGGCGAGCAGTACTTC

v_gene: TRBV21-1
d_gene: .
j_gene: TRBJ1-3
abundance: .
CDR3aa: CASSTTGGRGNTIYF
CDR3nt: TGTGCCAGCAGCACGACAGGGGGCCGTGGAAACACCATATATTTT

v_gene: TRBV4-1
d_gene: .
j_gene: TRBJ1-2
abundance: .
CDR3aa: CASSQVRADYGYTF
CDR3nt: TGCGCCAGCAGCCAAGTTCGGGCTGATTATGGCTACACCTTC

v_gene: TRBV14
d_gene: .
j_gene: TRBJ2-7
abundance: .
CDR3aa: CASSELDSGSYEQYF
CDR3nt: TGTGCCAGCAGCGAACTGGACAGTGGATCCTACGAGCAGTACTTC

v_gene: TRBV15
d_gene: .
j_gene: TRBJ1-5
abundance: .
CDR3aa: CATKTVGAGQPQHF
CDR3nt: TGTGCCACCAAGACCGTAGGGGCAGGTCAGCCCCAGCATTTT

v_gene: TRBV6-5
d_gene: .
j_gene: TRBJ2-5
abundance: .
CDR3aa: CASSYGGETQYF
CDR3nt: TGTGCCAGCAGTTACGGAGGAGAGACCCAGTACTTC

v_gene: TRBV7-9
d_gene: TRBD2
j_gene: TRBJ2-1
abundance: .
CDR3aa: CASSFGLAGGISGNEQFF
CDR3nt: TGTGCCAGCAGCTTTGGACTAGCGGGGGGCATCTCGGGAAATGAGCAGTTCTTC

v_gene: TRBV6-1
d_gene: .
j_gene: TRBJ2-3
abundance: .
CDR3aa: CASSEGFYPAASSDTQYF
CDR3nt: TGTGCCAGCAGTGAAGGTTTCTACCCGGCGGCTAGTTCTGATACGCAGTATTTT

v_gene: TRBV7-2
d_gene: .
j_gene: TRBJ1-5
abundance: once
CDR3aa: CASSLLHLSNQPQHF
CDR3nt: TGTGCCAGCAGCTTACTACATCTTAGCAATCAGCCCCAGCATTTT

v_gene: TRBV14
d_gene: TRBD2
j_gene: TRBJ2-1
abundance: once
CDR3aa: CASSQVAGGNEQFF
CDR3nt: TGTGCCAGCAGCCAGGTTGCGGGAGGTAATGAGCAGTTCTTC

v_gene: TRBV5-4
d_gene: TRBD2
j_gene: TRBJ2-1
abundance: .
CDR3aa: CASSLPSGDNEQFF
CDR3nt: TGTGCCAGCAGCTTGCCTAGCGGGGACAATGAGCAGTTCTTC

v_gene: TRBV7-9
d_gene: TRBD2
j_gene: TRBJ2-7
abundance: .
CDR3aa: CASSGGSYEQYF
CDR3nt: TGTGCCAGCTCGGGGGGTTCCTACGAGCAGTACTTC

v_gene: TRBV7-9
d_gene: .
j_gene: TRBJ2-2
abundance: .
CDR3aa: CASSLHWTGANTGELFF
CDR3nt: TGTGCCAGCAGCCTCCATTGGACTGGCGCGAACACCGGGGAGCTGTTTTTT

v_gene: TRBV7-6
d_gene: .
j_gene: TRBJ2-7
abundance: .
CDR3aa: CASSGFPGSEQYF
CDR3nt: TGTGCCAGCAGCGGATTCCCAGGGTCCGAGCAGTACTTC